This T cell receptor beta chain was identified in a study of blood T cell repertoires in COVID-19. Study as a whole: Samples came from the United States, Italy and Spain, spanning acute and convalescent COVID-19. Nucleic acid was either cDNA or gDNA, and it came from T cells, B-cell-depleted T cells, or PBMCs.

J lost 1 base, V lost 7 bases, and 4 bases had no gene match. Germline CDR1 and CDR2: MNHEY and SMNVEV (reference sequence). The CDR3 is made up of 13 amino acids. Followed over time, Seattle patients had been enrolled while infection was active. In the authors' methods: Amplifying reference gene primers gave estimates of nucleated cell counts. Some clones are missing from TCRdb's copy, which holds only in-frame ones; the method was immunoSEQ multiplex PCR. V, J and clone size were drawn from that table, and D and trimming were deduced from the DNA. The profile shows 150,000 to 200,000 clones, roughly 77% of them singletons.

This TCR derives from a woman aged 40-49 years with COVID-19, enrolled during active disease. The chain is built from TRBV27 and TRBJ2-7; 7 nucleotides match TRBD2. The sample consisted of peripheral blood. CDR3 nucleotides: TGTGCCAGCAATGAGCGGGGTTCCTACGAGCAGTACTTC. Protein product: CASNERGSYEQYF.